This TCR beta chain was profiled in a study of blood T cells in healthy people across ages. Study-wide results and limits: Per million T cells, TCR beta diversity dropped about linearly as age rose. In long-lived donors, naive CD4+ cell counts and diversity exceeded those of aged donors.

In the case of this clonotype: Its antigen is as yet unknown. One end of the junction is discordant with germline, which a read error may explain.

Per the germline V gene, CDR1 is LNHNV and CDR2 is YYDKDF (reference sequence). The CDR3 length is 15 residues. A second PCR of 7 to 11 cycles used a sample-barcoded 5' primer and a J-beta primer mix. The template-switch adaptor, which had 12 random nucleotides, put a tag on each cDNA molecule. CDR3-containing paired-end reads numbered at least 3 million in each sample. In TCRdb, the 5' RACE reads were re-called with MiXCR into one record per CDR3 protein. The table shows roughly 730,000 distinct CDR3 sequences, with more than 50% occurring only once. Sequences were obtained from blood. The sequence came from a man between 35 and 55 years old in good health. The chain is built from TRBV15 and TRBJ1-6; D gene uncertain. CDR3 residues: CATSRERVYNSSLHF. CDR3 bases: TGTGCCACCAGCAGAGAAAGGGTGTATAATTCATCCCTCCACTTT.